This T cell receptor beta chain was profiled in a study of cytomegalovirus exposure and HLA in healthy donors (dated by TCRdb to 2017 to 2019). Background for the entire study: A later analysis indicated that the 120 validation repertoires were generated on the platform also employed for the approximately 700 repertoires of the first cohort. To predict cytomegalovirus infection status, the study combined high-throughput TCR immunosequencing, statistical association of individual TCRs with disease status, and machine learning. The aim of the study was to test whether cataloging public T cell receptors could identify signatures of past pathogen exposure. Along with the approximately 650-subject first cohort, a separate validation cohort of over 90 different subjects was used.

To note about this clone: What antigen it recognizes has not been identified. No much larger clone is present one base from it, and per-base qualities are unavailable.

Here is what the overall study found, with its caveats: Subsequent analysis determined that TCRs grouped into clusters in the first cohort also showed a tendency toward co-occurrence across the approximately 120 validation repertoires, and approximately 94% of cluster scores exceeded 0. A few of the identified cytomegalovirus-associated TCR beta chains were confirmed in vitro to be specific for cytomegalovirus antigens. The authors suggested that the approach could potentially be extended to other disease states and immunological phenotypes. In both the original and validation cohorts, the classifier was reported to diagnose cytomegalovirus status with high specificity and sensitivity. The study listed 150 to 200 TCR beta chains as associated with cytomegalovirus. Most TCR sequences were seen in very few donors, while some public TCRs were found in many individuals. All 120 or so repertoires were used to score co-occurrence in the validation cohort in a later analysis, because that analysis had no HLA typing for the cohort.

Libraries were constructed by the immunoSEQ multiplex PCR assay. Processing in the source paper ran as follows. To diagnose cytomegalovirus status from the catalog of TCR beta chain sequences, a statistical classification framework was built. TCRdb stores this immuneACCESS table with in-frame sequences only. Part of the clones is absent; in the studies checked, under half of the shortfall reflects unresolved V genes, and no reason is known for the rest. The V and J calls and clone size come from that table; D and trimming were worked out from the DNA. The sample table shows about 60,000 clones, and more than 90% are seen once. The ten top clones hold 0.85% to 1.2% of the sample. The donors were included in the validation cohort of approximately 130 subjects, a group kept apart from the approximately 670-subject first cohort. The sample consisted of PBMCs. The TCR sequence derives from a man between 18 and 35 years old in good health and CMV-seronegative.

The encoded CDR3 is CASSIVNGEKLFF. The nucleotide sequence reads as follows: TGTGCCAGTAGTATTGTTAACGGGGAAAAACTGTTTTTT. Here the chain combines TRBV19 and TRBJ1-4; no D segment can be confidently identified. CDR1 LNHDA and CDR2 SQIVND were looked up in the germline V gene (reference sequence). The CDR3 measures 13 amino acids from cysteine to phenylalanine. Only the CDR3 part of the read is kept: 39 bases, read in frame from the first base. Between the V and J ends, shortened by 3 bases and 8 bases respectively, the junction contains 10 bases.